A selection of T cell receptor beta chains follows, all from one sample in a study of T cells in Graves' hyperthyroidism and ophthalmopathy. TCRdb itself ran the multiplex PCR reads through MiXCR, one entry per CDR3 protein. This sample has 550,000 to 700,000 distinct CDR3 sequences, with under 60% found just once. The sequenced sample consisted of peripheral blood or thyroid tissue (not recorded which). The receptors here all came from an adult woman with Graves' disease, either hyperthyroidism or ophthalmopathy (not recorded which). CDR3s include the opening cysteine and the closing phenylalanine or tryptophan. The order of the fields is V gene, CDR3 length, clone size, J gene, D gene, CDR3 protein. The D gene is left open where the match is weak. Not all rows give a size; the values are once, few, many and, for expanded clones, a class.

v_call: TRBV27; cdr3_length: 11; clone_size: many; j_call: TRBJ1-4; d_call: .; cdr3_aa: CASSLGEKLFF
v_call: TRBV7-8; cdr3_length: 14; clone_size: .; j_call: TRBJ1-1; d_call: TRBD1; cdr3_aa: CASSEIQGATEAFF
v_call: TRBV19; cdr3_length: 14; clone_size: .; j_call: TRBJ1-5; d_call: .; cdr3_aa: CASTLNGGNQPQHF
v_call: TRBV5-8; cdr3_length: 12; clone_size: .; j_call: TRBJ2-7; d_call: .; cdr3_aa: CASSAQGTPGDF
v_call: TRBV11-1; cdr3_length: 12; clone_size: .; j_call: TRBJ1-3; d_call: .; cdr3_aa: CASSLRGDTIYF
v_call: TRBV11-2; cdr3_length: 16; clone_size: .; j_call: TRBJ2-5; d_call: .; cdr3_aa: CASSPGLATRGETQYF
v_call: TRBV30; cdr3_length: 12; clone_size: .; j_call: TRBJ2-7; d_call: TRBD1; cdr3_aa: CAWSTGGYEQYF
v_call: TRBV7-3; cdr3_length: 14; clone_size: many; j_call: TRBJ2-7; d_call: .; cdr3_aa: CASSISGSNYEQYF
v_call: TRBV29-1; cdr3_length: 14; clone_size: .; j_call: TRBJ1-5; d_call: .; cdr3_aa: CSASTGGSNQPQHF
v_call: TRBV2; cdr3_length: 13; clone_size: .; j_call: TRBJ2-6; d_call: .; cdr3_aa: CASGGSGANVLTF
v_call: TRBV5-1; cdr3_length: 14; clone_size: .; j_call: TRBJ2-7; d_call: .; cdr3_aa: CASSLIGRTYEQYF
v_call: TRBV5-1; cdr3_length: 13; clone_size: .; j_call: TRBJ2-5; d_call: .; cdr3_aa: CASSKDRNQPQYF
v_call: TRBV20-1; cdr3_length: 14; clone_size: .; j_call: TRBJ1-2; d_call: .; cdr3_aa: CSARQDRHDYGYTF
v_call: TRBV19; cdr3_length: 14; clone_size: many; j_call: TRBJ1-1; d_call: .; cdr3_aa: CASVQYPGNTEAFF
v_call: TRBV7-6; cdr3_length: 16; clone_size: once; j_call: TRBJ1-6; d_call: TRBD1; cdr3_aa: CASSLRETGPHSPLHF
v_call: TRBV25-1; cdr3_length: 14; clone_size: .; j_call: TRBJ1-1; d_call: TRBD1; cdr3_aa: CASVSTGGRTEAFF
v_call: TRBV5-1; cdr3_length: 15; clone_size: many; j_call: TRBJ2-5; d_call: TRBD1; cdr3_aa: CASSLENRGLETQYF
v_call: TRBV28; cdr3_length: 12; clone_size: many; j_call: TRBJ1-1; d_call: .; cdr3_aa: CASSPTGKVAFF
v_call: TRBV28; cdr3_length: 11; clone_size: .; j_call: TRBJ2-7; d_call: .; cdr3_aa: CASSWGNEQYF
v_call: TRBV7-9; cdr3_length: 13; clone_size: few; j_call: TRBJ1-2; d_call: TRBD1; cdr3_aa: CATNTGVLYGYTF
v_call: TRBV7-2; cdr3_length: 14; clone_size: .; j_call: TRBJ1-2; d_call: .; cdr3_aa: CASSGSRDNYGYTF
v_call: TRBV19; cdr3_length: 14; clone_size: many; j_call: TRBJ2-2; d_call: .; cdr3_aa: CASISGLNTGELFF
v_call: TRBV9; cdr3_length: 16; clone_size: many; j_call: TRBJ2-5; d_call: TRBD2; cdr3_aa: CASAEGIAGVGETQYF
v_call: TRBV25-1; cdr3_length: 13; clone_size: .; j_call: TRBJ1-2; d_call: .; cdr3_aa: CASSLFDGYGYTF
v_call: TRBV25-1; cdr3_length: 14; clone_size: many; j_call: TRBJ2-7; d_call: .; cdr3_aa: CASSESYLLGEQYF
v_call: TRBV7-6; cdr3_length: 15; clone_size: .; j_call: TRBJ1-2; d_call: TRBD1; cdr3_aa: CASSLLSGTVYGYTF
v_call: TRBV5-1; cdr3_length: 11; clone_size: many; j_call: TRBJ1-1; d_call: TRBD1; cdr3_aa: CASGTGPEAFF
v_call: TRBV7-2; cdr3_length: 13; clone_size: .; j_call: TRBJ1-2; d_call: .; cdr3_aa: CASRPSGDGCYTF
v_call: TRBV7-9; cdr3_length: 14; clone_size: few; j_call: TRBJ2-7; d_call: .; cdr3_aa: CASSLGGVPYEQYF
v_call: TRBV29-1; cdr3_length: 16; clone_size: .; j_call: TRBJ1-2; d_call: .; cdr3_aa: CSVGGDGGALNYGYTF
v_call: TRBV5-1; cdr3_length: 15; clone_size: many; j_call: TRBJ2-1; d_call: TRBD2; cdr3_aa: CASSRLAGRDNEQFF
v_call: TRBV7-3; cdr3_length: 12; clone_size: few; j_call: TRBJ2-5; d_call: .; cdr3_aa: CASSKEAETQYF
v_call: TRBV28; cdr3_length: 17; clone_size: many; j_call: TRBJ2-5; d_call: TRBD2; cdr3_aa: CASGHLSGNDVGETQYF
v_call: TRBV7-9; cdr3_length: 13; clone_size: many; j_call: TRBJ1-1; d_call: .; cdr3_aa: CASSLITNTEAFF
v_call: TRBV7-8; cdr3_length: 15; clone_size: .; j_call: TRBJ2-5; d_call: .; cdr3_aa: CASSSPGGGRETQYF
v_call: TRBV28; cdr3_length: 12; clone_size: many; j_call: TRBJ1-2; d_call: .; cdr3_aa: CASTRTQQGYTF
v_call: TRBV13; cdr3_length: 15; clone_size: .; j_call: TRBJ2-5; d_call: TRBD2; cdr3_aa: CASSQWGGLQETQYF
v_call: TRBV7-2; cdr3_length: 12; clone_size: .; j_call: TRBJ2-7; d_call: .; cdr3_aa: CASSGQNYEQYF
v_call: TRBV20-1; cdr3_length: 15; clone_size: many; j_call: TRBJ2-7; d_call: TRBD2; cdr3_aa: CSAHEGTSGRGEQYF
v_call: TRBV2; cdr3_length: 11; clone_size: .; j_call: TRBJ2-5; d_call: .; cdr3_aa: CASSNFEAQYF
v_call: TRBV11-2; cdr3_length: 16; clone_size: few; j_call: TRBJ2-5; d_call: .; cdr3_aa: CASNHAELAGQETQYF
v_call: TRBV25-1; cdr3_length: 14; clone_size: .; j_call: TRBJ1-1; d_call: .; cdr3_aa: CASSLLGLGTEAFF
v_call: TRBV2; cdr3_length: 14; clone_size: .; j_call: TRBJ1-6; d_call: .; cdr3_aa: CASTLPLGNSPLHF
v_call: TRBV10-3; cdr3_length: 14; clone_size: .; j_call: TRBJ2-2; d_call: .; cdr3_aa: CATIGLTGAGELFF
v_call: TRBV5-1; cdr3_length: 13; clone_size: many; j_call: TRBJ2-7; d_call: .; cdr3_aa: CASSRTDSYEQYF
v_call: TRBV20-1; cdr3_length: 15; clone_size: .; j_call: TRBJ1-2; d_call: .; cdr3_aa: CSARRSQYDTNGYTF
v_call: TRBV12-3/TRBV12-4; cdr3_length: 14; clone_size: .; j_call: TRBJ1-6; d_call: .; cdr3_aa: CASNPTRVGSPLHF
v_call: TRBV5-4; cdr3_length: 15; clone_size: .; j_call: TRBJ2-5; d_call: .; cdr3_aa: CASSLRHQGGETQYF
v_call: TRBV6-6; cdr3_length: 12; clone_size: many; j_call: TRBJ1-1; d_call: .; cdr3_aa: CASIAPNLGTFF
v_call: TRBV29-1; cdr3_length: 14; clone_size: once; j_call: TRBJ2-5; d_call: TRBD2; cdr3_aa: CSVGAGGSFETQYF
v_call: TRBV7-8; cdr3_length: 15; clone_size: .; j_call: TRBJ2-7; d_call: TRBD1; cdr3_aa: CASSPDGQGAYEQYF
v_call: TRBV20-1; cdr3_length: 14; clone_size: many; j_call: TRBJ2-7; d_call: TRBD2; cdr3_aa: CSARPGLGGYEQYF
v_call: TRBV20-1; cdr3_length: 18; clone_size: .; j_call: TRBJ1-1; d_call: .; cdr3_aa: CSARDFLTSAGMNTEAFF
v_call: TRBV15; cdr3_length: 14; clone_size: .; j_call: TRBJ1-5; d_call: TRBD1; cdr3_aa: CATSSGQGGQPQHF
v_call: TRBV12-3/TRBV12-4; cdr3_length: 12; clone_size: .; j_call: TRBJ1-5; d_call: .; cdr3_aa: CASKLDRQPQHF
v_call: TRBV28; cdr3_length: 13; clone_size: .; j_call: TRBJ1-6; d_call: .; cdr3_aa: CASRAGRDSPLHF
v_call: TRBV12-3/TRBV12-4; cdr3_length: 14; clone_size: many; j_call: TRBJ1-5; d_call: .; cdr3_aa: CASSLQGSGQPQHF